This TCR beta chain was captured in a study of cytomegalovirus exposure and HLA in healthy donors. The repertoire was sequenced with immunoSEQ multiplex PCR; TCRdb's copy has only in-frame clones and lacks some. The table records around 250,000 clones, 85% to 90% of them present only once. Sequencing input: PBMCs. The sequence was collected from a woman aged 18 to 35 in good health and CMV-seronegative.

In DNA, the CDR3 is TGTGCCAGCAGTCTCCGGGACAGGCACACCGGGGAGCTGTTTTTT. It encodes CASSLRDRHTGELFF. V gene TRBV9 combines with J gene TRBJ2-2; TRBD1 matches at 8 bases. The CDR3 sequence is 15 residues long. Germline-derived CDR1 and CDR2 are SGDLS and YYNGEE. V lost 5 bases, J lost 3 bases, and 6 bases stayed unmatched.